This is a list of T cell receptor beta chains from one sample in a study of identical twins. TCRdb itself ran the 5' RACE reads through MiXCR, one entry per CDR3 protein. In the table there are around 1.7 million distinct CDR3 sequences, less than 35% of which are singletons. Specimen: cord blood. The receptors originated from a newborn girl in good health. CDR3s include the opening cysteine and the closing phenylalanine or tryptophan. A D gene is named only where the DNA matches it firmly. Clone size is given for some rows only: seen once, a few or many times, or a class if the clone is expanded.

J,D,V,size,CDR3,DNA
TRBJ2-3,.,TRBV9,few,CASSSSPPDTQYF,TGTGCCAGCAGCTCCAGTCCACCAGATACGCAGTATTTT
TRBJ2-3,.,TRBV12-3/TRBV12-4,few,CASSFSFQGGDTQYF,TGTGCCAGCAGTTTTAGTTTCCAGGGAGGAGATACGCAGTATTTT
TRBJ2-4,TRBD2,TRBV28,.,CASRPSGRHEQYF,TGTGCCAGCAGGCCGAGCGGGAGACATGAGCAGTACTTC
TRBJ1-2,TRBD1,TRBV7-9,few,CASSLQRPGQGIVGYTF,TGTGCCAGCAGCTTACAAAGACCGGGACAGGGTATAGTTGGCTACACCTTC
TRBJ2-5,.,TRBV20-1,few,CSARPSGGPQETQYF,TGCAGTGCTAGACCCTCCGGGGGGCCACAAGAGACCCAGTACTTC
TRBJ2-7,.,TRBV7-2,few,CASSSSRPYEQYF,TGTGCCAGCAGCTCGTCTCGGCCATACGAGCAGTACTTC
TRBJ1-2,TRBD1,TRBV12-3/TRBV12-4,.,CASCSRGQGQGYTF,TGTGCCAGCTGTTCCCGAGGACAGGGACAAGGCTACACCTTC
TRBJ2-1,.,TRBV3-1,few,CASSHRGLYNEQFF,TGTGCCAGCAGCCACCGGGGGCTCTACAATGAGCAGTTCTTC
TRBJ1-2,.,TRBV14,.,CASSQTEGQLPYFYGYTF,TGTGCCAGCAGCCAAACTGAGGGGCAGTTACCTTACTTCTATGGCTACACCTTC
TRBJ2-7,.,TRBV5-5,.,CASSLWIGEQYF,TGTGCCAGCAGCCTCTGGATCGGCGAGCAGTACTTC
TRBJ2-4,.,TRBV20-1,few,CSARPEGLAAAKNIQYF,TGCAGTGCTAGACCCGAAGGCTTAGCGGCAGCCAAAAACATTCAGTACTTC
TRBJ2-7,TRBD2,TRBV20-1,.,CSARGLAGLAYEQYF,TGCAGTGCTAGGGGACTAGCGGGACTAGCCTACGAGCAGTACTTC
TRBJ1-1,.,TRBV3-1,.,CASSLHISNTEAFF,TGTGCCAGCAGCCTCCACATCAGTAACACTGAAGCTTTCTTT
TRBJ1-5,.,TRBV6-1,.,CASSPQGFQPQHF,TGTGCCAGCAGTCCACAGGGTTTCCAGCCCCAGCATTTT
TRBJ2-7,TRBD1,TRBV7-9,.,CASTQRGQGEVEQYF,TGTGCCAGCACCCAGAGGGGTCAGGGGGAAGTCGAGCAGTACTTC
TRBJ2-2,.,TRBV5-1,.,CASSLAFDGSAELFF,TGCGCCAGCAGCTTGGCCTTCGACGGGAGTGCGGAGCTGTTTTTT
TRBJ2-5,TRBD2,TRBV24-1,few,CATSDGSGGRNEQYF,TGTGCCACCAGTGATGGTAGCGGGGGCAGGAATGAGCAGTACTTC
TRBJ2-5,.,TRBV2,few,CASLMGYLQETQYF,TGTGCCAGCTTGATGGGCTACCTCCAAGAGACCCAGTACTTC
TRBJ2-1,.,TRBV28,many,CASSLMGNEQFF,TGTGCCAGCAGTCTGATGGGCAATGAGCAGTTCTTC
TRBJ2-5,.,TRBV5-1,few,CASTYNPRGRETQYF,TGCGCCAGCACGTATAATCCTAGGGGGAGAGAGACCCAGTACTTC
TRBJ1-2,TRBD1,TRBV6-1,.,CAGSEGTGGSYGYTF,TGTGCCGGCAGTGAAGGGACAGGGGGCAGCTATGGCTACACCTTC
TRBJ1-2,.,TRBV4-2,.,CASSQKALGLDNYGYTF,TGTGCCAGCAGCCAAAAGGCCCTCGGACTTGATAACTATGGCTACACCTTC
TRBJ1-1,.,TRBV6-1,.,CASRRWGMNTEAFF,TGTGCCAGCCGTCGTTGGGGCATGAACACTGAAGCTTTCTTT
TRBJ2-7,.,TRBV18,few,CASSRALTDSYEQYF,TGTGCCAGCTCTCGCGCATTGACGGATTCCTACGAGCAGTACTTC